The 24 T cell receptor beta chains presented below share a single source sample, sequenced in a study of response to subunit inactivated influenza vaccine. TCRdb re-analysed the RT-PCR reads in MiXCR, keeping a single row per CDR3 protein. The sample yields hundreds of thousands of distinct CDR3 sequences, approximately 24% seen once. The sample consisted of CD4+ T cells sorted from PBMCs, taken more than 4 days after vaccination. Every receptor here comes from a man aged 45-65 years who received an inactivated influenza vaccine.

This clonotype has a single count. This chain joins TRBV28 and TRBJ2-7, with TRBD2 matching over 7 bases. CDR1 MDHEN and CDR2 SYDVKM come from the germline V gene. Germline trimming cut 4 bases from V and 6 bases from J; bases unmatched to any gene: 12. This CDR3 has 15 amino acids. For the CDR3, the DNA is TGTGCCAGCAGTTCGATCGGGGGGTTGGTGACCGAGCAGTACTTC. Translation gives CASSSIGGLVTEQYF.

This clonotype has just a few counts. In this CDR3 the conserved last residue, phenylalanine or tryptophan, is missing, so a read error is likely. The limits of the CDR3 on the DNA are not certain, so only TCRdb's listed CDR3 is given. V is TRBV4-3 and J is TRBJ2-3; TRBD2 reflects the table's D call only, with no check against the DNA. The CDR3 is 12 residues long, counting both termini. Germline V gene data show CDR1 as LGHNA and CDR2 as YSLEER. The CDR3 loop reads CASSQEGSGSIL.

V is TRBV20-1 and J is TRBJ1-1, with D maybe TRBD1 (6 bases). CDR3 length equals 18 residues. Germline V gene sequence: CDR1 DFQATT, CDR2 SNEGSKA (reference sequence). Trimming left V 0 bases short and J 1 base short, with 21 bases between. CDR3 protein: CSARDPNRVGVRNTEAFF. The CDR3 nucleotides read TGCAGTGCTAGAGATCCCAACAGGGTGGGGGTACGGAACACTGAAGCTTTCTTT.

This CDR3 reads CAWSFSGLPGSQYF. The CDR3 DNA follows: TGTGCCTGGAGTTTCTCGGGACTTCCTGGGTCCCAGTACTTC. The gene calls are TRBV30 and TRBJ2-5; D might be TRBD2 (6 bases). The CDR3 is 14 residues long. Germline-derived CDR1 and CDR2 are GTSNPN and SVGIG (reference sequence). The V gene lost 2 bases and the J gene lost 9 bases, with 19 bases spanning the gap.

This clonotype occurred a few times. In nucleotides, the CDR3 is TGTGCCAGCAGCCAAGAGACCACAGCTAATCAGCCCCAGCATTTT. Translated: CASSQETTANQPQHF. The gene calls are TRBV4-2 and TRBJ1-5; D remains ambiguous. This CDR3 contains 15 residues. V shed 0 bases and J shed 4 bases, with 10 bases lying between them. Germline V gives CDR1 LGHNA, CDR2 YNFKEQ.

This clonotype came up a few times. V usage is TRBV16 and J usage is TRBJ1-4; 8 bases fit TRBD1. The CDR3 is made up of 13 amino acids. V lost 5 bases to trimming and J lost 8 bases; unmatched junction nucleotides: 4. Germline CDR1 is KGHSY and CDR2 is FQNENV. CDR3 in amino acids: CASSKDRVEKLFF. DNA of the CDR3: TGTGCCAGCAGCAAGGACAGGGTCGAAAAACTGTTTTTT.

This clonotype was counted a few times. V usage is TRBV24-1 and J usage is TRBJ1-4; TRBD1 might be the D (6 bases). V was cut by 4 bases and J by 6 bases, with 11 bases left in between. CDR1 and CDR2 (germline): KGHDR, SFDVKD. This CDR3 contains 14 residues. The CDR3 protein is CATSESGGDEKLFF. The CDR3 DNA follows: TGTGCCACCAGTGAGTCGGGGGGCGATGAAAAACTGTTTTTT.

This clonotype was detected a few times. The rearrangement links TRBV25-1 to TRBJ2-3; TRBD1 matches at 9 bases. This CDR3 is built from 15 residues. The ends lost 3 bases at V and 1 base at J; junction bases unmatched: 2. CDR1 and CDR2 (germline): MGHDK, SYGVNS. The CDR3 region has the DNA TGTGCCAGCAGTGAGAGACAGGGGGGCACAGATACGCAGTATTTT. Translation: CASSERQGGTDTQYF.

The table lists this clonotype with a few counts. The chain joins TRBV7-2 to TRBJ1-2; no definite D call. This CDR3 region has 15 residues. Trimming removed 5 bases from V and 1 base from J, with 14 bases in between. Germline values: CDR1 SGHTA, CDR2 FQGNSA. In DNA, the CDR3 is TGTGCCAGCAGCCTTTCCGGGGTTCTTAACTATGGCTACACCTTC. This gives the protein CASSLSGVLNYGYTF.

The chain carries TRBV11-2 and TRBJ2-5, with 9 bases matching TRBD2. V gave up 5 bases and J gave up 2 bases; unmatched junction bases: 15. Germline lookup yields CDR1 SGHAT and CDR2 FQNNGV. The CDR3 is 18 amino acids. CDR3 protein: CASSPRRSSGIRQETQYF. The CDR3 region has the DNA TGTGCCAGCAGCCCCCGACGGTCTAGCGGGATTCGGCAAGAGACCCAGTACTTC.

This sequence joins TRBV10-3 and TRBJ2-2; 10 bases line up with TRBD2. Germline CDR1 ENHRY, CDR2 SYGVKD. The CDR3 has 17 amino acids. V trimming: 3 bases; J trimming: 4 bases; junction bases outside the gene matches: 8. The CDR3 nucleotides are TGTGCCATCAGTGACATAGGACTAGCGGCCTCCACCGGGGAGCTGTTTTTT. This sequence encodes CAISDIGLAASTGELFF.

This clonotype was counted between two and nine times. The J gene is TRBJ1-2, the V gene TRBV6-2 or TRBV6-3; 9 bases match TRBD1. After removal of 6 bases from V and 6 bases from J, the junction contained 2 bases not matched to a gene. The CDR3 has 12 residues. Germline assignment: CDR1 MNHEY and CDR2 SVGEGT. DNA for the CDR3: TGTGCCAGCAGACAGGGGGCGAATGGCTACACCTTC. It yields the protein CASRQGANGYTF.

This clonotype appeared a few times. In DNA, the CDR3 is TGTGCCAGCAGCCCAGATGCACATTTCTCGCGGAACACTGAAGCTTTCTTT. Encoded protein: CASSPDAHFSRNTEAFF. The rearrangement links TRBV4-2 to TRBJ1-1; no definite D call. This CDR3 spans 17 amino acids. Germline V CDR1 and CDR2: LGHNA, YNFKEQ. The V and J ends lost 4 bases and 1 base respectively, with 19 bases between them.

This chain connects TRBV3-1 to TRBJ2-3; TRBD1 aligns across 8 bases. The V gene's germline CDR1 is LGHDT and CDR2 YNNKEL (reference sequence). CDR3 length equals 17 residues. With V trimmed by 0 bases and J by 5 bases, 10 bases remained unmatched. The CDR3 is CASSQEGIQGAKDTQYF. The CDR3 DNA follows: TGTGCCAGCAGCCAAGAAGGTATCCAGGGGGCTAAAGATACGCAGTATTTT.

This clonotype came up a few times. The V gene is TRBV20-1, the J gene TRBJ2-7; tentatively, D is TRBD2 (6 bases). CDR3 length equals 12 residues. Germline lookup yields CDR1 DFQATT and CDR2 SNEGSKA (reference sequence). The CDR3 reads CSPDTGGYEQYF. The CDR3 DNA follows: TGCAGCCCGGACACCGGGGGCTACGAGCAGTACTTC.

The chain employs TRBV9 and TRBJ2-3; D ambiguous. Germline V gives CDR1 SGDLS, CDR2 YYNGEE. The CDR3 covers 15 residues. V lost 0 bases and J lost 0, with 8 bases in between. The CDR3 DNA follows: TGTGCCAGCAGCGTAGATCTGCTTAGCACAGATACGCAGTATTTT. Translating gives CASSVDLLSTDTQYF.

In DNA, the CDR3 is TGTGCCAGCAGCCAATACGGGGCCACAGTCACAGATACGCAGTATTTT. It translates to CASSQYGATVTDTQYF. The chain links TRBV4-2 to TRBJ2-3; D tentatively reads TRBD1 or TRBD2 (5 bases each). CDR1 is LGHNA and CDR2 is YNFKEQ in the germline V gene. Trimming shortened V by 2 bases and J by 2 bases, and 14 bases separated the two germline ends. The CDR3 sequence is 16 residues long.

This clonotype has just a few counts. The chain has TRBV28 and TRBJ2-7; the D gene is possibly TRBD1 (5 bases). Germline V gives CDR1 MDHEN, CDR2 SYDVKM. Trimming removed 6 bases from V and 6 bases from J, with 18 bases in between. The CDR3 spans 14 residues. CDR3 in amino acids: CASSSSGNPGEQYF. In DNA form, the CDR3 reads TGTGCCAGCAGCTCCTCAGGGAACCCTGGCGAGCAGTACTTC.

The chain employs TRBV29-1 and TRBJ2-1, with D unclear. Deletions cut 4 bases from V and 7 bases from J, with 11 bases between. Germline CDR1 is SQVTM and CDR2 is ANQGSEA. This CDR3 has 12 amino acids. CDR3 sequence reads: CSVASRMNEQFF. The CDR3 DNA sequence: TGCAGCGTTGCATCCAGGATGAATGAGCAGTTCTTC.

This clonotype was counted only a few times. The CDR3 protein is CATSRDNGQPQHF. CDR3 coding DNA: TGTGCCACCAGCAGAGATAACGGCCAGCCCCAGCATTTT. The rearrangement joins TRBV15 to TRBJ1-5; no clear D. Trimming cost V 0 bases and J 7 bases, with 7 bases left between them. CDR1 is LNHNV and CDR2 is YYDKDF in the germline V gene (reference sequence). This CDR3 has 13 residues.

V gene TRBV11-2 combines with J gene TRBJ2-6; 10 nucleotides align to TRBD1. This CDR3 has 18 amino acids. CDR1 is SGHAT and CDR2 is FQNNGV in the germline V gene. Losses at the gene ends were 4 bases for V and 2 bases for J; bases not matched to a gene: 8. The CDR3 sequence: CASSSVRDRGTGANVLTF. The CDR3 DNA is TGTGCCAGCAGCTCCGTAAGGGACAGGGGAACTGGGGCCAACGTCCTGACTTTC.

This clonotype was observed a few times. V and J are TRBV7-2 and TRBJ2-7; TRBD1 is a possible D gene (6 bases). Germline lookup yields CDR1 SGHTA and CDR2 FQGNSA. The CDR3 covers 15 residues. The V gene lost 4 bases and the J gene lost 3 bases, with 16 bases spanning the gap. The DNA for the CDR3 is TGTGCCAGCAGCTCCCAGGGGCGGGCACACTACGAGCAGTACTTC. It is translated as CASSSQGRAHYEQYF.

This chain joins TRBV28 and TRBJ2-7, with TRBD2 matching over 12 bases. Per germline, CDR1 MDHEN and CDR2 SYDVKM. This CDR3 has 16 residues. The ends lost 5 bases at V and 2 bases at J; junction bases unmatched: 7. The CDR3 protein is CASSQYLAGGPYEQYF. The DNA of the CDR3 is TGTGCCAGCAGTCAGTATCTAGCGGGAGGGCCCTACGAGCAGTACTTC.

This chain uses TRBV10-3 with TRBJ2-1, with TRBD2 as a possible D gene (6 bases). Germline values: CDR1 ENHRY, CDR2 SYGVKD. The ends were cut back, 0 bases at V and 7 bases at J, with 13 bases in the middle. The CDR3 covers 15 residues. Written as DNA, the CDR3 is TGTGCCATCAGTGAGTCTGGCGGGATCGGGAATGAGCAGTTCTTC. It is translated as CAISESGGIGNEQFF.